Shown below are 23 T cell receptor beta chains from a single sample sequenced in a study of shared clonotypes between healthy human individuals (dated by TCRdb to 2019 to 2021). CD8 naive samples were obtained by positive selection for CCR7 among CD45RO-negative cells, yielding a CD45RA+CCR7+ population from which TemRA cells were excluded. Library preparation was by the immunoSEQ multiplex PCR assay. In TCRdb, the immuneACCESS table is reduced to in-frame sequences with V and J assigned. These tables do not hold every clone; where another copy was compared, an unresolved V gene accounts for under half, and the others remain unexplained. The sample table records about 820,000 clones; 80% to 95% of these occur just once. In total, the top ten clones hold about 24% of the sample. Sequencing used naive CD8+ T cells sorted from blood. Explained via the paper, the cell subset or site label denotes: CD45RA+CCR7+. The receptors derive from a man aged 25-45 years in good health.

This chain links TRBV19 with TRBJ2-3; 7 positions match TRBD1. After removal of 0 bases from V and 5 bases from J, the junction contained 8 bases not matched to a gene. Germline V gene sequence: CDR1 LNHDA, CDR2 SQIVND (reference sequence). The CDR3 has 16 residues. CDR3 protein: CASSIDRTGFRDTQYF. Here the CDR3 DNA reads TGTGCCAGTAGTATAGATAGGACAGGATTTCGAGATACGCAGTATTTT.

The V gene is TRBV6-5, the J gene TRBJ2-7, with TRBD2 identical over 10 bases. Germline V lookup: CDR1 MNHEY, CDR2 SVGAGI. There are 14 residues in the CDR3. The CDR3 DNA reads TGTCCTCCAGGGACTAGCGAAAGATTCTACGAGCAGTACTTC. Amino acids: CPPGTSERFYEQYF.

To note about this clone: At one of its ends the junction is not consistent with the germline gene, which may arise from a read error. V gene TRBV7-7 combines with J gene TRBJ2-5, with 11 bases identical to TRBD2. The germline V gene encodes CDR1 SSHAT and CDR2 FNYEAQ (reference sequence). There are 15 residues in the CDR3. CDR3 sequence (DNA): TGTGCTAGCAGCTTAGAACTAGCGGGAGAAGAGACCCAGTACTTC. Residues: CASSLELAGEETQYF.

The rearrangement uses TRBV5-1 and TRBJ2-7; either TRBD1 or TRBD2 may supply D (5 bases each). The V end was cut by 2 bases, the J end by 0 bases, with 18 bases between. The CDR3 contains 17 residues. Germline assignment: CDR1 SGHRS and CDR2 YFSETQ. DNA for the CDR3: TGCGCCAGCAGCTTTTCGGTTCGGGACGGCAGCTCCTACGAGCAGTACTTC. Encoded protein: CASSFSVRDGSSYEQYF.

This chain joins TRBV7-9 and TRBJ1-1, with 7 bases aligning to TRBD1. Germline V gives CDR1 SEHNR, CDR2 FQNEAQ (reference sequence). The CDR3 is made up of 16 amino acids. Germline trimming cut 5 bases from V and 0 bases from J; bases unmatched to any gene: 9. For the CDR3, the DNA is TGTGCCAGCAGCCCAGGGGGGTGGGACATGAACACTGAAGCTTTCTTT. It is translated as CASSPGGWDMNTEAFF. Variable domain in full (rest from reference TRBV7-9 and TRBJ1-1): DTGVSQNPRHKITKRGQNVTFRCDPISEHNRLYWYRQTLGQGPEFLTYFQNEAQLEKSRLLSDRFSAERPKGSFSTLEIQRTEQGDSAMYLCASSPGGWDMNTEAFFGQGTRLTVV.

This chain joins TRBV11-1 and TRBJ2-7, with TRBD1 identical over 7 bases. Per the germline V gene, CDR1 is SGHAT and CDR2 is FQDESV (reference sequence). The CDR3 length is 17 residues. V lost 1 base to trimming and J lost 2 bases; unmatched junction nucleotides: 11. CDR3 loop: CASSLGVSTGLTYEQYF. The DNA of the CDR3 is TGTGCCAGCAGCTTAGGGGTTTCGACAGGGCTTACCTACGAGCAGTACTTC.

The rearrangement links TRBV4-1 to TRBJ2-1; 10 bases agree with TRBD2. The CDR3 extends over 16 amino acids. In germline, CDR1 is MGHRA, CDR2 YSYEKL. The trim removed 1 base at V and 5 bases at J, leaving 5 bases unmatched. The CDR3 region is CASSQVPGLADNEQFF. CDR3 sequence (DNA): TGCGCCAGCAGCCAAGTTCCCGGACTAGCGGACAATGAGCAGTTCTTC.

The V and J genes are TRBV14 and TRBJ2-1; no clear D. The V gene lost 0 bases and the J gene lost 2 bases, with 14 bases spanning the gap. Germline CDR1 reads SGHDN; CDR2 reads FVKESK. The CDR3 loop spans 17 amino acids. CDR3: CASSQESVVVPYNEQFF. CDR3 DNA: TGTGCCAGCAGCCAAGAATCGGTAGTGGTTCCCTACAATGAGCAGTTCTTC.

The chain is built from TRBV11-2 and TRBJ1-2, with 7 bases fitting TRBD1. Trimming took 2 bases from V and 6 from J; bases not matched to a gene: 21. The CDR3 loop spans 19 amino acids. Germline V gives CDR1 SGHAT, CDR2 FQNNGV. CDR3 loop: CASSLSWNDREGLGDGYTF. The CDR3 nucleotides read TGTGCCAGCAGCTTAAGTTGGAACGACAGGGAAGGGCTGGGTGATGGCTACACCTTC. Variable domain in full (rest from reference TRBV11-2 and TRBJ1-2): EAGVAQSPRYKIIEKRQSVAFWCNPISGHATLYWYQQILGQGPKLLIQFQNNGVVDDSQLPKDRFSAERLKGVDSTLKIQPAKLEDSAVYLCASSLSWNDREGLGDGYTFGSGTRLTVV.

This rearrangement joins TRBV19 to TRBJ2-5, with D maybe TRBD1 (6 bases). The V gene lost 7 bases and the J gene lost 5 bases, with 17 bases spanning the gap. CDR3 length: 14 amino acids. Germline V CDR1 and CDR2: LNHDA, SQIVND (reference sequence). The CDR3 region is CASNPGQGFETQYF. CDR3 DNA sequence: TGTGCCAGTAACCCTGGGCAGGGGTTCGAGACCCAGTACTTC. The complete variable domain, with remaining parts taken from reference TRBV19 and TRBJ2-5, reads DGGITQSPKYLFRKEGQNVTLSCEQNLNHDAMYWYRQDPGQGLRLIYYSQIVNDFQKGDIAEGYSVSREKKESFPLTVTSAQKNPTAFYLCASNPGQGFETQYFGPGTRLLVL.

CDR3 sequence: CASRRGSYEQYF. The CDR3 DNA reads as TGTGCCAGCCGGAGGGGATCCTACGAGCAGTACTTC. The gene calls are TRBV27 and TRBJ2-7; weak D call: TRBD2 (6 bases). This CDR3 has 12 amino acids. V lost 8 bases and J 1 base, leaving 9 bases between the germline ends. Germline CDR1 reads MNHEY; CDR2 reads SMNVEV (reference sequence).

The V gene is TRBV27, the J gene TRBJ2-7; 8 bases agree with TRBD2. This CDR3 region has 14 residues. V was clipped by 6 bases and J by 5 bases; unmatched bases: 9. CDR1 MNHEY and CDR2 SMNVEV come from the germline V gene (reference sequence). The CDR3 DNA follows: TGTGCCAGCAGCCGAGCGGGAGAGTTAGACGAGCAGTACTTC. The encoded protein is CASSRAGELDEQYF.

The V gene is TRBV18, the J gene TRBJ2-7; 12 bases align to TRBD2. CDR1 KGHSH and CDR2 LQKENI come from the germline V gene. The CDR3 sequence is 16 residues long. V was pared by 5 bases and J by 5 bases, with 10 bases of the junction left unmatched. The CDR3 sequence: CASSSWTSGETDEQYF. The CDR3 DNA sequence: TGTGCCAGCTCATCCTGGACTAGCGGGGAGACAGACGAGCAGTACTTC. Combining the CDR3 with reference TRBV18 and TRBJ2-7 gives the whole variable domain NAGVMQNPRHLVRRRGQEARLRCSPMKGHSHVYWYRQLPEEGLKFMVYLQKENIIDESGMPKERFSAEFPKEGPSILRIQQVVRGDSAAYFCASSSWTSGETDEQYFGPGTRLTVT.

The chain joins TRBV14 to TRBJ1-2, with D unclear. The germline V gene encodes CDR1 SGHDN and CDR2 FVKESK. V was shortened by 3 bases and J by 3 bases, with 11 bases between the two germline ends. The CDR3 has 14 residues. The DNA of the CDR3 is TGTGCCAGCAGCCATTATGGCGGATACTATGGCTACACCTTC. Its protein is CASSHYGGYYGYTF.

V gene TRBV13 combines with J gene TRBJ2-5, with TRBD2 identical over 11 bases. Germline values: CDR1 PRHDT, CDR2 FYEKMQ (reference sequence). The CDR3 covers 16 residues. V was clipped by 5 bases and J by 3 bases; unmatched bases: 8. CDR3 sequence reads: CASSPMTSGTKETQYF. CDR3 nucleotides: TGTGCCAGCAGCCCTATGACTAGCGGGACTAAAGAGACCCAGTACTTC. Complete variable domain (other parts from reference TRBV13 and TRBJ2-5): AAGVIQSPRHLIKEKRETATLKCYPIPRHDTVYWYQQGPGQDPQFLISFYEKMQSDKGSIPDRFSAQQFSDYHSELNMSSLELGDSALYFCASSPMTSGTKETQYFGPGTRLLVL.

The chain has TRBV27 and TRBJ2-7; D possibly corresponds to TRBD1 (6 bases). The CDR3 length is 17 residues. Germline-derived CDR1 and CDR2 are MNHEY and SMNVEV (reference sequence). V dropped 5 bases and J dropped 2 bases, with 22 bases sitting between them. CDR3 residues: CASSPTSQGSRAYEQYF. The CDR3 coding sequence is TGTGCCAGCAGTCCGACCTCACAGGGATCTCGGGCCTACGAGCAGTACTTC.

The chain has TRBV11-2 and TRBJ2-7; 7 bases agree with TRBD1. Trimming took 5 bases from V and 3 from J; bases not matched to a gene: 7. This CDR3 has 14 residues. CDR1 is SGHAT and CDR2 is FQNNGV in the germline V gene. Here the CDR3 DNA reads TGTGCCAGCAGCCCGGGACAGAAAGTCTACGAGCAGTACTTC. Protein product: CASSPGQKVYEQYF.

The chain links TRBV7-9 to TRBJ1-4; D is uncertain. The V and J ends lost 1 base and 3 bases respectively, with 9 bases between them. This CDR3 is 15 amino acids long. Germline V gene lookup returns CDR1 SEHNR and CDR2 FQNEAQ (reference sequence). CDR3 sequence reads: CASSLGPGSNEKLFF. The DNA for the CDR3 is TGTGCCAGCAGCTTAGGTCCAGGTTCTAATGAAAAACTGTTTTTT.

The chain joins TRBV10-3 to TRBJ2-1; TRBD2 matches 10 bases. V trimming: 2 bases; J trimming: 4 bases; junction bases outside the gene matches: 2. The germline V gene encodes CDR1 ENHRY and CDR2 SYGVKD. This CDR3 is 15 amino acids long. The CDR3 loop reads CAISETSGEYNEQFF. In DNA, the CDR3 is TGTGCCATCAGTGAGACTAGCGGGGAATACAATGAGCAGTTCTTC.

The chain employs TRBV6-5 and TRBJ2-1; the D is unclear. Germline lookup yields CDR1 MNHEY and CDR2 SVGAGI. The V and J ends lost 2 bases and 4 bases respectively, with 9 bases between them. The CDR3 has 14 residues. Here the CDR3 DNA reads TGTGCCAGCAGTTACAAAGGTCTGTACAATGAGCAGTTCTTC. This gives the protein CASSYKGLYNEQFF.

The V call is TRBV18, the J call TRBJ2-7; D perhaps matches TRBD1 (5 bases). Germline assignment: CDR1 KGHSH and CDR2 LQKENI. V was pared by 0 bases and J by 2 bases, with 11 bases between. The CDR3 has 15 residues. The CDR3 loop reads CASSPPEGAAYEQYF. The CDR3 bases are TGTGCCAGCTCACCACCGGAAGGGGCCGCCTACGAGCAGTACTTC.

This chain's CDR3 is CASRPAGDVRNTIYF. The DNA of the CDR3 is TGTGCCAGCAGGCCCGCAGGGGATGTGAGAAACACCATATATTTT. This sequence joins TRBV7-9 and TRBJ1-3; tentative D call: TRBD1 (6 bases). The CDR3 consists of 15 residues. The V end lost 6 bases, the J end lost 5 bases, and 17 bases lay between the germline ends. CDR1 is SEHNR and CDR2 is FQNEAQ in the germline V gene (reference sequence).

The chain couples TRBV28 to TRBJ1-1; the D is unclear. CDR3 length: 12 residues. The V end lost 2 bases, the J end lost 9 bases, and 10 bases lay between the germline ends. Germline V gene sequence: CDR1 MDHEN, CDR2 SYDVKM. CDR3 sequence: CASSLTLPKAFF. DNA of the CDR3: TGTGCCAGCAGTTTAACATTACCCAAAGCTTTCTTT.